This is a list of T cell receptor beta chains from one sample in a study of shared clonotypes between healthy human individuals. The data were produced by immunoSEQ multiplex PCR, yet TCRdb's version contains in-frame clones alone and is incomplete. The table shows about 2.1 million clones, with approximately 92% occurring only once. What was sequenced was naive CD8+ T cells from PBMCs. The receptors were gathered from a man younger than 30 in good health. Some clones in this sample may be carry-over from other donors' samples. The CDR3 runs from the conserved cysteine through the conserved F or W. The D gene is left open where the match is weak.

j_call: TRBJ1-2; d_call: .; v_call: TRBV28; cdr3_aa: CASTTIQGNYGYTF
j_call: TRBJ2-7; d_call: .; v_call: TRBV28; cdr3_aa: CASSFLADLYEQYF
j_call: TRBJ2-2; d_call: .; v_call: TRBV9; cdr3_aa: CASSRPGKENTGELFF
j_call: TRBJ1-1; d_call: .; v_call: TRBV5-1; cdr3_aa: CASSPTGSRNTEAFF
j_call: TRBJ2-7; d_call: .; v_call: TRBV7-2; cdr3_aa: CASSSGAGWFYEQYF
j_call: TRBJ2-7; d_call: .; v_call: TRBV15; cdr3_aa: CATSWGGNSYEQYF
j_call: TRBJ2-7; d_call: TRBD1; v_call: TRBV18; cdr3_aa: CASSRDRDRTYEQYF
j_call: TRBJ1-1; d_call: TRBD1; v_call: TRBV2; cdr3_aa: CASSVPPTGTANTEAFF
j_call: TRBJ1-1; d_call: .; v_call: TRBV7-9; cdr3_aa: CASSLGEYTEAFF
j_call: TRBJ1-1; d_call: .; v_call: TRBV9; cdr3_aa: CASSQEGQMNTEAFF
j_call: TRBJ2-7; d_call: .; v_call: TRBV27; cdr3_aa: CASSWAVRSYEQYF
j_call: TRBJ2-3; d_call: .; v_call: TRBV30; cdr3_aa: CAWSLTRRGGDTQYF
j_call: TRBJ2-7; d_call: .; v_call: TRBV2; cdr3_aa: CASSGVRDTPYEQYF
j_call: TRBJ2-1; d_call: TRBD2; v_call: TRBV4-3; cdr3_aa: CASSPDHQREGRGGEQFF
j_call: TRBJ2-7; d_call: TRBD2; v_call: TRBV27; cdr3_aa: CASSLHAGGSSYEQYF
j_call: TRBJ1-4; d_call: TRBD1; v_call: TRBV28; cdr3_aa: CASSSTDREVEKLFF
j_call: TRBJ1-1; d_call: .; v_call: TRBV7-9; cdr3_aa: CASSFGTDWAFF
j_call: TRBJ2-7; d_call: .; v_call: TRBV7-9; cdr3_aa: CASSSPNRAPSEQYF
j_call: TRBJ1-2; d_call: .; v_call: TRBV28; cdr3_aa: CASSLRGAGSRHYGYTF
j_call: TRBJ2-5; d_call: .; v_call: TRBV4-1; cdr3_aa: CASSAPGRQETQYF
j_call: TRBJ2-7; d_call: .; v_call: TRBV4-1; cdr3_aa: CASSQPPLEQYF
j_call: TRBJ1-2; d_call: .; v_call: TRBV2; cdr3_aa: CASSEIPTANYGYTF
j_call: TRBJ2-1; d_call: TRBD2; v_call: TRBV5-6; cdr3_aa: CASSLSGKEQFF
j_call: TRBJ1-5; d_call: .; v_call: TRBV7-6; cdr3_aa: CASSLGGYQPQHF
j_call: TRBJ1-1; d_call: TRBD1; v_call: TRBV6-6; cdr3_aa: CASSYGQAMLNTEAFF
j_call: TRBJ2-6; d_call: TRBD2; v_call: TRBV6-4; cdr3_aa: CASSDREGSGANVLTF
j_call: TRBJ2-5; d_call: .; v_call: TRBV4-1; cdr3_aa: CASSPGRGEPRWQYF
j_call: TRBJ1-4; d_call: .; v_call: TRBV27; cdr3_aa: CASATKDRPHNEKLFF
j_call: TRBJ1-4; d_call: .; v_call: TRBV6-5; cdr3_aa: CATRARGTTNEKLFF
j_call: TRBJ2-1; d_call: .; v_call: TRBV7-9; cdr3_aa: CASSPWEQFF
j_call: TRBJ2-7; d_call: TRBD2; v_call: TRBV29-1; cdr3_aa: CSVEDPTSGRYEQYF
j_call: TRBJ1-4; d_call: .; v_call: TRBV7-9; cdr3_aa: CASSPTGPNEKLFF
j_call: TRBJ2-3; d_call: TRBD2; v_call: TRBV11-2; cdr3_aa: CASSSSGRPYTDTQYF
j_call: TRBJ2-5; d_call: .; v_call: TRBV15; cdr3_aa: CATSIRTDQETQYF
j_call: TRBJ2-1; d_call: TRBD2; v_call: TRBV10-3; cdr3_aa: CAIRQGLGALGRDNEQFF
j_call: TRBJ2-1; d_call: .; v_call: TRBV7-6; cdr3_aa: CASSPGYNEQFF
j_call: TRBJ1-4; d_call: .; v_call: TRBV27; cdr3_aa: CASTKGGSEKLFF
j_call: TRBJ1-1; d_call: .; v_call: TRBV5-1; cdr3_aa: CASSLGDREAFF
j_call: TRBJ2-7; d_call: .; v_call: TRBV27; cdr3_aa: CASSQTTYEQYF
j_call: TRBJ2-6; d_call: .; v_call: TRBV27; cdr3_aa: CASSPGQPSGANVLTF
j_call: TRBJ2-7; d_call: .; v_call: TRBV27; cdr3_aa: CASSSPGQLSYEQYF
j_call: TRBJ2-7; d_call: .; v_call: TRBV21-1; cdr3_aa: CASSNNYSSYEQYF
j_call: TRBJ1-5; d_call: .; v_call: TRBV10-2; cdr3_aa: CASSQHSNQPQHF
j_call: TRBJ2-2; d_call: TRBD1; v_call: TRBV11-3; cdr3_aa: CASSWGQYTGELFF
j_call: TRBJ2-1; d_call: TRBD2; v_call: TRBV7-2; cdr3_aa: CASSFGGRIVNNEQFF
j_call: TRBJ2-7; d_call: TRBD1; v_call: TRBV27; cdr3_aa: CASSPSAGQGLYEQYF
j_call: TRBJ1-5; d_call: TRBD1; v_call: TRBV9; cdr3_aa: CASSVGDRPNQPQHF
j_call: TRBJ1-1; d_call: .; v_call: TRBV9; cdr3_aa: CASSPDGGSRPNTEAFF
j_call: TRBJ2-1; d_call: .; v_call: TRBV28; cdr3_aa: CASSLPKDNEQFF
j_call: TRBJ1-2; d_call: .; v_call: TRBV2; cdr3_aa: CASSETSGAYGYTF
j_call: TRBJ1-2; d_call: TRBD1; v_call: TRBV15; cdr3_aa: CATSMDRAVGYTF